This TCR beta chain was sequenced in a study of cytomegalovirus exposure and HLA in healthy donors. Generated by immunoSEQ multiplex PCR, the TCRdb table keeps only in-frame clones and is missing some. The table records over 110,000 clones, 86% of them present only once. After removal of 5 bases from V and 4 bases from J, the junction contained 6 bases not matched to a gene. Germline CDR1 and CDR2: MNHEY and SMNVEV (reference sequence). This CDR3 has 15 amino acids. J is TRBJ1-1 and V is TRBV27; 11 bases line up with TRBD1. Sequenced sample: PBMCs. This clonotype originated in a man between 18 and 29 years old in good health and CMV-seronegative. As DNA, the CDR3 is TGTGCCAGCAGTCCGGGAGGACAGGGGGCCACTGAAGCTTTCTTT. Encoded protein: CASSPGGQGATEAFF.